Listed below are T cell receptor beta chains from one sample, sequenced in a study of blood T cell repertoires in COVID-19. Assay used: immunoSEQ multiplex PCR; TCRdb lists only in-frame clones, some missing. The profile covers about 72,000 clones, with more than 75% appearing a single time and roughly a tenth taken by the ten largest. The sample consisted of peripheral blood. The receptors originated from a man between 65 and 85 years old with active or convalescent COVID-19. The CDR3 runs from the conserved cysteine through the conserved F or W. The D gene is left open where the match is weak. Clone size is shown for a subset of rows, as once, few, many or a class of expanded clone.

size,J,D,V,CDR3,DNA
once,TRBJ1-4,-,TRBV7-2,CASTQRSGLAEKLFF,TGTGCCAGCACCCAAAGGTCAGGGCTTGCCGAAAAACTGTTTTTT
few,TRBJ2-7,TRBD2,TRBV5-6,CASSRTSGRYEQYF,TGTGCCAGCAGCAGGACTAGCGGGAGGTACGAGCAGTACTTC
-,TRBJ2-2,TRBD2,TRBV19,CASSIDLRGPTSGRLTGELFF,TGTGCCAGTAGTATAGATCTCCGCGGTCCAACTAGCGGGAGGCTCACCGGGGAGCTGTTTTTT
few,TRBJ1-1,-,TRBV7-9,CASSLAQGWNTEAFF,TGTGCCAGCAGCTTAGCGCAGGGGTGGAACACTGAAGCTTTCTTT
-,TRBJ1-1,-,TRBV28,CASSSPPGDTEAFF,TGTGCCAGCAGTTCCCCTCCGGGGGACACTGAAGCTTTCTTT
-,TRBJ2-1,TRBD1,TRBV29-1,CSVANGQVGYNEQFF,TGCAGCGTCGCTAATGGACAGGTGGGCTACAATGAGCAGTTCTTC
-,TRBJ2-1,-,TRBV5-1,CASSLAGDEQFF,TGCGCCAGCAGCTTGGCGGGGGATGAGCAGTTCTTC
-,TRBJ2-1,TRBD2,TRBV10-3,CAISLAGGRNEQFF,TGTGCCATCAGTCTAGCGGGAGGGAGGAATGAGCAGTTCTTC
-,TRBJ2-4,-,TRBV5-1,CASSPGVAKNIQYF,TGCGCCAGCAGCCCCGGGGTTGCCAAAAACATTCAGTACTTC
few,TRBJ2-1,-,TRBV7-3,CASSPVGRVRYNEQFF,TGTGCCAGCAGCCCTGTGGGCAGGGTCAGGTACAATGAGCAGTTCTTC
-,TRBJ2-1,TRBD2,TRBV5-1,CASSPGLAEHEQFF,TGCGCCAGCAGCCCGGGACTAGCTGAGCATGAGCAGTTCTTC
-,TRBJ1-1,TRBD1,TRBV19,CASSTYRGEAFF,TGTGCCAGTAGTACTTACAGGGGGGAAGCTTTCTTT
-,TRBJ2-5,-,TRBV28,CASRGAGTGQETQYF,TGTGCCAGCAGGGGGGCAGGGACGGGACAAGAGACCCAGTACTTC
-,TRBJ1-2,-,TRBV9,CASSVDPVSYGYTF,TGTGCCAGCAGCGTAGACCCAGTCAGCTATGGCTACACCTTC
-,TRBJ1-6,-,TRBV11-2,CASSLGSRVDNSPLHF,TGTGCCAGCAGCTTAGGAAGCAGGGTGGATAATTCACCCCTCCACTTT
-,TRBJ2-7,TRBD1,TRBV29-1,CSVEGQGREQYF,TGCAGCGTAGAGGGACAGGGGAGGGAGCAGTACTTC
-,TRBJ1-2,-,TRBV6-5,CASSYSGQGGYGYTF,TGTGCCAGCAGTTACTCGGGGCAGGGAGGCTATGGCTACACCTTC
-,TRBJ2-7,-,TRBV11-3,CASSLRSGVQYEQYF,TGTGCCAGCAGCTTGCGGTCGGGAGTTCAGTACGAGCAGTACTTC
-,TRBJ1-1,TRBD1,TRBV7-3,CASSLTGDTEAFF,TGTGCCAGCAGCTTGACAGGGGACACTGAAGCTTTCTTT
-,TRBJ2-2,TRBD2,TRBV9,CASSVEGGSITGELFF,TGTGCCAGCAGCGTAGAAGGCGGGAGTATCACCGGGGAGCTGTTTTTT
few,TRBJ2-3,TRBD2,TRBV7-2,CASTPVAGLSTDTQYF,TGTGCCAGTACCCCCGTAGCGGGACTTAGCACAGATACGCAGTATTTT
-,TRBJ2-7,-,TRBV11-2,CASSSSRGTREQYF,TGTGCCAGCAGCTCATCACGGGGGACGCGGGAGCAGTACTTC
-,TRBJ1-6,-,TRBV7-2,CASSSTGDYNSPLHF,TGTGCCAGCAGCTCGACAGGAGACTATAATTCACCCCTCCACTTT
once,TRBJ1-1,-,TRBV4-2,CASSQVSTGLNTEAFF,TGTGCCAGCAGCCAAGTATCGACAGGATTGAACACTGAAGCTTTCTTT